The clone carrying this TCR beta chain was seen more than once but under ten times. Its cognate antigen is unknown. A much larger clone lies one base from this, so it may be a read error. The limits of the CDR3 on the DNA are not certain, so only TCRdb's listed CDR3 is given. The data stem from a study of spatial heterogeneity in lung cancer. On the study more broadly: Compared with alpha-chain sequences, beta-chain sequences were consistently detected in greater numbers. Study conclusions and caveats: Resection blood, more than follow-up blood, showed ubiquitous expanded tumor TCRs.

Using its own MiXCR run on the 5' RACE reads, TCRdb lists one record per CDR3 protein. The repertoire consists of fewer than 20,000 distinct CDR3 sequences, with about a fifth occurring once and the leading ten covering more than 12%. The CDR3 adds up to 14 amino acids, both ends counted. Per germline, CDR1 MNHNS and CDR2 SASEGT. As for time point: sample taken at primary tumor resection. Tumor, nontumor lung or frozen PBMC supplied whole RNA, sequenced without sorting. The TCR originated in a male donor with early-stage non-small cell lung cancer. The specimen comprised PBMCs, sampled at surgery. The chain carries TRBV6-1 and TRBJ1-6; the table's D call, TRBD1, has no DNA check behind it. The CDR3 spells CACSAGPYNSPLHF.